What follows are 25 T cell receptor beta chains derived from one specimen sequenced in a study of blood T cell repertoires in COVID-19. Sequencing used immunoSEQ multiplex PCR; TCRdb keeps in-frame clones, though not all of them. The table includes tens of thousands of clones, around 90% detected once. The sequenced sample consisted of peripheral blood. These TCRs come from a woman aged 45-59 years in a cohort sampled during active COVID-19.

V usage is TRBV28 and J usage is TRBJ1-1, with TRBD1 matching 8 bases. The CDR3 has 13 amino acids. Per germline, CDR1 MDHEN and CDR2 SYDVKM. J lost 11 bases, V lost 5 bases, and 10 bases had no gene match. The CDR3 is CASSQGSQGAAFF. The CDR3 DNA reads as TGTGCCAGCAGTCAAGGAAGTCAGGGGGCCGCTTTCTTT.

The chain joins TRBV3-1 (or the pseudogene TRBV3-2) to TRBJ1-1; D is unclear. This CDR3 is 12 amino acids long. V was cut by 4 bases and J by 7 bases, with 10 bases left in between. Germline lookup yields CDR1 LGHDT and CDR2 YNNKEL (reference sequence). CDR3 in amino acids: CASSPHIGEAFF. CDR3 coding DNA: TGTGCCAGCAGCCCACACATTGGTGAAGCTTTCTTT.

DNA of the CDR3: TGTGCCGGGATGAGACGGGCGGGAGCGGGCTACACCTTC. It specifies CAGMRRAGAGYTF. V usage is TRBV30 and J usage is TRBJ1-2, with D uncertain. This CDR3 is built from 13 residues. V was shortened by 8 bases and J by 8 bases, with 21 bases between the two germline ends. The germline V gene encodes CDR1 GTSNPN and CDR2 SVGIG (reference sequence).

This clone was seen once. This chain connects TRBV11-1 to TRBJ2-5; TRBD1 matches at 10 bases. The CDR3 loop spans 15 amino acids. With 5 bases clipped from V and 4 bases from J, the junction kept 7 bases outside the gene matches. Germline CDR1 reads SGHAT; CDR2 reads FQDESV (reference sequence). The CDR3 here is CASSPRDRGPETQYF. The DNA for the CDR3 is TGTGCCAGCAGCCCCCGGGACAGGGGCCCAGAGACCCAGTACTTC. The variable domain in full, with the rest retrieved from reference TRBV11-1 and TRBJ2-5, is EAEVAQSPRYKITEKSQAVAFWCDPISGHATLYWYRQILGQGPELLVQFQDESVVDDSQLPKDRFSAERLKGVDSTLKIQPAELGDSAMYLCASSPRDRGPETQYFGPGTRLLVL.

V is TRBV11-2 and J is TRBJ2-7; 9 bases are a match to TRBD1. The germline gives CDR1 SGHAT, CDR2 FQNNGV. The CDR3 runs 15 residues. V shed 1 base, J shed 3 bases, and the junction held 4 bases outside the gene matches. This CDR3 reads CASSLGTGGFYEQYF. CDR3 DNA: TGTGCCAGCAGCTTAGGCACAGGGGGCTTCTACGAGCAGTACTTC.

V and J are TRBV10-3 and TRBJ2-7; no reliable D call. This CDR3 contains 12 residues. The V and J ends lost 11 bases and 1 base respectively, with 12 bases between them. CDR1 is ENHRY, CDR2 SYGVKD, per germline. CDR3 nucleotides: TGTGCCTCTTCTAGGCTTTCCTACGAGCAGTACTTC. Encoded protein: CASSRLSYEQYF.

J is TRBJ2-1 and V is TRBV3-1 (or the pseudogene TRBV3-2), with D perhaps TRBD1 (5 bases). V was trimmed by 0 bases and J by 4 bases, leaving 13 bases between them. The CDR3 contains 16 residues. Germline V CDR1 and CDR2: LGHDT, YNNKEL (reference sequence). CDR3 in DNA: TGTGCCAGCAGCCAAGAAGGCAGGGTTGGATACAATGAGCAGTTCTTC. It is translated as CASSQEGRVGYNEQFF.

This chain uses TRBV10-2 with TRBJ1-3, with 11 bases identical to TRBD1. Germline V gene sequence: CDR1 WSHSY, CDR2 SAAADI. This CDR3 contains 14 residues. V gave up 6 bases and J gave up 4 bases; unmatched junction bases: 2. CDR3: CASRGQGDGNTIYF. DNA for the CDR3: TGCGCCAGCAGGGGACAGGGGGACGGAAACACCATATATTTT.

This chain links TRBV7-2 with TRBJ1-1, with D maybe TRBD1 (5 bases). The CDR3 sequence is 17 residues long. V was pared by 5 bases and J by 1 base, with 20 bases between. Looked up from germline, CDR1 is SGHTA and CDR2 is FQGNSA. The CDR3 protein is CASSPGDSPLENTEAFF. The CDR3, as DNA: TGTGCCAGCAGCCCGGGTGACAGCCCCCTCGAGAACACTGAAGCTTTCTTT. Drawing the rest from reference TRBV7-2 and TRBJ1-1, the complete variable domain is GAGVSQSPSNKVTEKGKDVELRCDPISGHTALYWYRQSLGQGLEFLIYFQGNSAPDKSGLPSDRFSAERTGGSVSTLTIQRTQQEDSAVYLCASSPGDSPLENTEAFFGQGTRLTVV.

CDR3 sequence: CASKSDSGRNEQFF. The CDR3 bases are TGTGCCAGCAAAAGTGATAGCGGGAGAAATGAGCAGTTCTTC. The chain is built from TRBV2 and TRBJ2-1, with 9 nucleotides matching TRBD2. Germline V gene lookup returns CDR1 SNHLY and CDR2 FYNNEI. The J segment lost 7 bases and the V segment lost 7 bases, leaving 8 bases of the junction unmatched. The CDR3 has 14 amino acids. Full variable domain (missing parts from reference TRBV2 and TRBJ2-1): EPEVTQTPSHQVTQMGQEVILRCVPISNHLYFYWYRQILGQKVEFLVSFYNNEISEKSEIFDDQFSVERPDGSNFTLKIRSTKLEDSAMYFCASKSDSGRNEQFFGPGTRLTVL.

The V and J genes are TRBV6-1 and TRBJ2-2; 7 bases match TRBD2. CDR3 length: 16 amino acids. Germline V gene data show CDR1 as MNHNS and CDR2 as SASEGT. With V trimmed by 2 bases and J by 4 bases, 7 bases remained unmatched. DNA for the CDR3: TGTGCCAGCAGTGAATTGGGGGGGTCGGGCACCGGGGAGCTGTTTTTT. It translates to CASSELGGSGTGELFF.

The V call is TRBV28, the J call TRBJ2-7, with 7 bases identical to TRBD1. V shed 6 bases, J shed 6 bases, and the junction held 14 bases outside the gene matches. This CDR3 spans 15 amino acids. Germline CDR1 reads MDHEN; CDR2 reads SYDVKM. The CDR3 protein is CASSLNPQGLGEQYF. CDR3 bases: TGTGCCAGCAGCCTTAACCCACAGGGGTTGGGCGAGCAGTACTTC.

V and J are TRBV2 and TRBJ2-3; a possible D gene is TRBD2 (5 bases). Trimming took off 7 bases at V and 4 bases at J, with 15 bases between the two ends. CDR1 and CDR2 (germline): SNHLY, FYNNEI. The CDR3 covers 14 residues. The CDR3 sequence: CASKLLVESDTQYF. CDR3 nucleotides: TGTGCCAGCAAGTTACTAGTAGAATCAGATACGCAGTATTTT.

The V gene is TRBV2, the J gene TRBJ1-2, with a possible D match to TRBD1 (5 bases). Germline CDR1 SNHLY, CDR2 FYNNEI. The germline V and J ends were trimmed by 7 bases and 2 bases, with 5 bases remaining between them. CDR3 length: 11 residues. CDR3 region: CASNRNYGYTF. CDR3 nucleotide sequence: TGTGCCAGCAACAGGAACTATGGCTACACCTTC.

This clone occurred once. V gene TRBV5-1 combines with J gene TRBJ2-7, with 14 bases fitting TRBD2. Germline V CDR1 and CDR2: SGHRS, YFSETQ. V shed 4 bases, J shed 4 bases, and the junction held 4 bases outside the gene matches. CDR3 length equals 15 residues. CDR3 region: CASSPGTSGGYEQYF. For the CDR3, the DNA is TGCGCCAGCAGCCCAGGGACTAGCGGGGGATACGAGCAGTACTTC.

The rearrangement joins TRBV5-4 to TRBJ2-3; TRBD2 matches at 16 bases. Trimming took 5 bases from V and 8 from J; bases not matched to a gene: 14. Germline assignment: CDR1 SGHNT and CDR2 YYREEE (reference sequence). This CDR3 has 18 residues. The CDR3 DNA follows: TGTGCCAGCAGGCCCGGGACTAGCGGGAGGGCCTACGGTGGTACGCAGTATTTT. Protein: CASRPGTSGRAYGGTQYF.

CDR3 region: CASSYGTAYNEQFF. In DNA form, the CDR3 reads TGTGCCAGCAGTTACGGGACAGCTTACAATGAGCAGTTCTTC. The chain uses TRBV28 and TRBJ2-1, with 7 bases matching TRBD1. The CDR3 is made up of 14 amino acids. The germline CDR1 and CDR2 sequences are MDHEN and SYDVKM. V was clipped by 4 bases and J by 4 bases; unmatched bases: 4.

In DNA form, the CDR3 reads TGTGCCAGCAGCTTAACTGGTGGGACAGCAAGAGATACGCAGTATTTT. Amino acids: CASSLTGGTARDTQYF. The V call is TRBV7-3, the J call TRBJ2-3, with TRBD1 matching over 7 bases. Per the germline V gene, CDR1 is SGHTA and CDR2 is FQGTGA. Trimming removed 0 bases from V and 5 bases from J; junction bases left unmatched: 8. The CDR3 consists of 16 residues.

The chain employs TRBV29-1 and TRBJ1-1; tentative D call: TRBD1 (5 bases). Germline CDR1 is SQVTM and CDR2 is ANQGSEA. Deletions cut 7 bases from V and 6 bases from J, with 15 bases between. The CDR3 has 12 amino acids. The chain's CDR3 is CSARRGAAEAFF. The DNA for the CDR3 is TGCAGCGCCCGAAGGGGTGCGGCTGAAGCTTTCTTT.

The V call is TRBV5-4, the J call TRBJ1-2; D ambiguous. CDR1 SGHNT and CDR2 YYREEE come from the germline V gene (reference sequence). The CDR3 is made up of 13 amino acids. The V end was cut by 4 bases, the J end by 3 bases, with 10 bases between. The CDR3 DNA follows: TGTGCCAGCAGCCGGGAGGGCGACTATGGCTACACCTTC. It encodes CASSREGDYGYTF.

The CDR3 DNA is TGTGCCAGCAGCTTATATGGGACAGGTAGCTCCTACGAGCAGTACTTC. Amino acid sequence: CASSLYGTGSSYEQYF. The V and J genes are TRBV7-9 and TRBJ2-7; 8 bases are shared with TRBD1. The CDR3 runs 16 residues. CDR1 SEHNR and CDR2 FQNEAQ come from the germline V gene (reference sequence). The ends lost 2 bases at V and 0 bases at J; junction bases unmatched: 6.

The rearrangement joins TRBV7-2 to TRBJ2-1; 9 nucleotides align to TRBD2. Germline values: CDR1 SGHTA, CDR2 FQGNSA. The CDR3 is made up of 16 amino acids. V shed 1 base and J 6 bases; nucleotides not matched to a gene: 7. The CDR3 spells CASSLGLSGGTNEQFF. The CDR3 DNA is TGTGCCAGCAGCTTAGGATTAAGCGGGGGGACCAATGAGCAGTTCTTC.

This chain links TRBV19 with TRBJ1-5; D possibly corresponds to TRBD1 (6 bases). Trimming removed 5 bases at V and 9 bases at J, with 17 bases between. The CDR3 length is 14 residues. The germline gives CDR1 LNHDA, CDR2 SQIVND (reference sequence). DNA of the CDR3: TGTGCCAGTAGTTTCGGGACACCCGAAGGGCCCCAGCATTTT. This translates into CASSFGTPEGPQHF.

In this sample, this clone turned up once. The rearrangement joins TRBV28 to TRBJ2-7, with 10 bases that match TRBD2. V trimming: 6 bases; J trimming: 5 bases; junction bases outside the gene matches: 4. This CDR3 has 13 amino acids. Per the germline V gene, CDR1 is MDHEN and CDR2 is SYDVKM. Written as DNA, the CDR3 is TGTGCCAGCAGGCTAGCGGGAGTCCACGAGCAGTACTTC. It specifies CASRLAGVHEQYF.

The CDR3 DNA sequence: TGTGCCAGCAGCTTGGGGACAGGGTACGAGCAGTACTTC. The encoded protein is CASSLGTGYEQYF. This sequence joins TRBV5-5 and TRBJ2-7, with 8 positions matching TRBD1. J was trimmed by 4 bases and V by 0 bases; bases with no gene match: 0. This CDR3 region has 13 residues. CDR1 SGHKS and CDR2 YYEKEE come from the germline V gene (reference sequence).